This T cell receptor (beta chain) was identified in a study of blood T cell repertoires in COVID-19. CDR3 length equals 12 residues. V gave up 4 bases and J gave up 7 bases; unmatched junction bases: 2. Germline values: CDR1 SGDLS, CDR2 YYNGEE. Measured with immunoSEQ multiplex PCR; TCRdb has only the in-frame clones, and not every one. Among about 300,000 clones listed, 85% to 90% were seen once. This chain links TRBV9 with TRBJ1-2; 9 positions match TRBD1. This TCR was recovered from a man younger than 40 who had recovered from COVID-19. Sequencing input: PBMCs or T cells enriched from blood (not recorded which). Here the CDR3 reads CASSQTGGGYTF. CDR3 in DNA: TGTGCCAGCAGCCAGACAGGGGGTGGCTACACCTTC.